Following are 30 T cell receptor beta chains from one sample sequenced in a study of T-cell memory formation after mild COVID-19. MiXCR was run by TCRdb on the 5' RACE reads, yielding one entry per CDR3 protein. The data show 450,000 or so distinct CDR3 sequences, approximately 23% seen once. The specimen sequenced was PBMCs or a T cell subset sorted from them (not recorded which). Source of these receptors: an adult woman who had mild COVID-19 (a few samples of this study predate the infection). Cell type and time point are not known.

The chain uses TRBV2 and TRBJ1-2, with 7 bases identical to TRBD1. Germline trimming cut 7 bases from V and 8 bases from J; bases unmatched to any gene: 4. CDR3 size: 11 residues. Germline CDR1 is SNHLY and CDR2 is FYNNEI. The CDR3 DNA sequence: TGTGCCAGCAAGCAGACAGGGGGCTACACCTTC. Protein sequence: CASKQTGGYTF.

For the CDR3, the DNA is TGCAGTGCTAGAGATCCGCGACTCCCGGGAAAGACCCAGTACTTC. Translation: CSARDPRLPGKTQYF. This chain links TRBV20-1 with TRBJ2-5; D may be TRBD2 (5 bases). Germline V gene lookup returns CDR1 DFQATT and CDR2 SNEGSKA (reference sequence). Trimming took 0 bases from V and 6 from J, leaving 17 bases between them. The CDR3 is made up of 15 amino acids.

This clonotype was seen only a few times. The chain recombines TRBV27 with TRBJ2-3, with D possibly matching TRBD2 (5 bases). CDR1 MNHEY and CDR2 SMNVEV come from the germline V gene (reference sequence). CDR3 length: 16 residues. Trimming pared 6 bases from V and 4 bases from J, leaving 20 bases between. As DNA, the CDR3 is TGTGCCAGCAGCCTCTTTATAGAGGGTGCTCCAGATACGCAGTATTTT. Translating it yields CASSLFIEGAPDTQYF.

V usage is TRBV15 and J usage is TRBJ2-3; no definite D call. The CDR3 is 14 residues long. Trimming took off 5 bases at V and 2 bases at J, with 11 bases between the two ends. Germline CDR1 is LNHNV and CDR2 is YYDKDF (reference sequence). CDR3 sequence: CATSRSVTTDTQYF. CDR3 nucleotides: TGTGCCACCAGCCGCAGTGTGACCACAGATACGCAGTATTTT.

The CDR3 DNA reads TGTGCCAGCAGCCAGACTAGCGTTGGAGATACGCAGTATTTT. Translating it yields CASSQTSVGDTQYF. The chain is built from TRBV4-2 and TRBJ2-3, with TRBD2 matching 8 bases. Germline CDR1 LGHNA, CDR2 YNFKEQ. Germline trimming cut 3 bases from V and 5 bases from J; bases unmatched to any gene: 4. The CDR3 is 14 amino acids.

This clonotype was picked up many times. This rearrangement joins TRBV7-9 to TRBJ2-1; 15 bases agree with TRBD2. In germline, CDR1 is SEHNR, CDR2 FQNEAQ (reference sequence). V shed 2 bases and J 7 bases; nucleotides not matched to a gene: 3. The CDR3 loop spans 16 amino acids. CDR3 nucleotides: TGTGCCAGCAGCTTAACAGGACTAGCGGGAGGGAATGAGCAGTTCTTC. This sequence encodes CASSLTGLAGGNEQFF.

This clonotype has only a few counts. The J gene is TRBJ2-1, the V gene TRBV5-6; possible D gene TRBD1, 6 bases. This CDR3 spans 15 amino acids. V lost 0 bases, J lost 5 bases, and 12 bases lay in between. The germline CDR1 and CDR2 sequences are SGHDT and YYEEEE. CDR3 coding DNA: TGTGCCAGCAGCTTGGTGGACAGACCACACAATGAGCAGTTCTTC. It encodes CASSLVDRPHNEQFF.

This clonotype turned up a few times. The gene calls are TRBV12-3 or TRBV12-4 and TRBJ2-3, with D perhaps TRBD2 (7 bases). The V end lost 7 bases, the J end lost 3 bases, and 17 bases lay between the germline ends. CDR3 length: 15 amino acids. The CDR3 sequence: CASTWGGRLTDTQYF. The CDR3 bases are TGTGCCAGCACCTGGGGGGGGCGGCTAACAGATACGCAGTATTTT.

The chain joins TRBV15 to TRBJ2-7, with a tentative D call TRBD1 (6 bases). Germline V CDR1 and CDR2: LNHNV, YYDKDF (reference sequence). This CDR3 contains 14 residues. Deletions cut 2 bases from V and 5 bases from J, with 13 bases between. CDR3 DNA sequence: TGTGCCACCAGCAGACTTCAGGGGTTCAACGAGCAGTACTTC. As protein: CATSRLQGFNEQYF.

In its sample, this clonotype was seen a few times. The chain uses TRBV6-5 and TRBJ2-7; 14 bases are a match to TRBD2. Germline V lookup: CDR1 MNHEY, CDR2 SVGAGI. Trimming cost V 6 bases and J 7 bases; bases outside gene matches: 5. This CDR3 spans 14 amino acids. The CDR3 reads CASRPGLAGVEQYF. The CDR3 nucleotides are TGTGCCAGCAGACCGGGACTAGCGGGAGTGGAGCAGTACTTC.

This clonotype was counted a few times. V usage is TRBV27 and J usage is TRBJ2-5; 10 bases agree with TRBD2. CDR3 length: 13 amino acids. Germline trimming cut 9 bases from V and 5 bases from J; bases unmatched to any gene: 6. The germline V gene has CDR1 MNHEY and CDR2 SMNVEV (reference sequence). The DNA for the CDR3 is TGTGCCAGTCATAGCGGGGGGCCGGAGACCCAGTACTTC. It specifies CASHSGGPETQYF.

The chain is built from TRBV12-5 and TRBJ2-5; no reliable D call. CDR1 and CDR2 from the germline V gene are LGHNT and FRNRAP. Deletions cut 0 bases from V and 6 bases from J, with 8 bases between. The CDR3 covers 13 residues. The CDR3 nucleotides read TGTGCTAGTGGTTTGGTAGAGACAAAGACCCAGTACTTC. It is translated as CASGLVETKTQYF.

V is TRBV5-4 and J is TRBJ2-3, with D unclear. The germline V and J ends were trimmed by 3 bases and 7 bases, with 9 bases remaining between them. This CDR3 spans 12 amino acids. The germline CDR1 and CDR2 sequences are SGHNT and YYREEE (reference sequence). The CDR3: CASSSSVYTQYF. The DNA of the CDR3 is TGTGCCAGCAGCTCCTCGGTCTATACGCAGTATTTT.

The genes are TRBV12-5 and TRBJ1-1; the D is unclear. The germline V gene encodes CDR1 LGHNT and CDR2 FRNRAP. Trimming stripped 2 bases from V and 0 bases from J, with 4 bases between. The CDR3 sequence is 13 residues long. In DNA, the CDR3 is TGTGCTAGTGGTTTGACCCTGAACACTGAAGCTTTCTTT. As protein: CASGLTLNTEAFF.

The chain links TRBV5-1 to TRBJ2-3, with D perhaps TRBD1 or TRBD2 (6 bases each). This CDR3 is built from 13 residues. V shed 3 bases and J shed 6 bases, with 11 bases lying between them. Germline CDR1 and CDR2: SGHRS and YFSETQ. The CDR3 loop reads CASSSRGLDTQYF. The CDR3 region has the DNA TGCGCCAGCAGCTCCCGGGGGCTGGATACGCAGTATTTT.

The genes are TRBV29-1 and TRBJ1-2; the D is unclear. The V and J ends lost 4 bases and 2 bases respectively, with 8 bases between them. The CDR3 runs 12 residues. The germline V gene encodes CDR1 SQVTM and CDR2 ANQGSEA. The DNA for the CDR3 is TGCAGCGTTGCGGCGGCGAACTATGGCTACACCTTC. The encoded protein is CSVAAANYGYTF. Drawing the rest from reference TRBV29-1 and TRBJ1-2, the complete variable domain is SAVISQKPSRDICQRGTSLTIQCQVDSQVTMMFWYRQQPGQSLTLIATANQGSEATYESGFVIDKFPISRPNLTFSTLTVSNMSPEDSSIYLCSVAAANYGYTFGSGTRLTVV.

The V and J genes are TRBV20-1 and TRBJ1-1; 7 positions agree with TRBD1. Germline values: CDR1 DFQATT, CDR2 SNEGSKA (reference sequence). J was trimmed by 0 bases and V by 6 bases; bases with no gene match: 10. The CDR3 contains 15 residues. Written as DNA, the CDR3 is TGCAGTGCGAGACCCGGGACAGTCATGAACACTGAAGCTTTCTTT. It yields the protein CSARPGTVMNTEAFF.

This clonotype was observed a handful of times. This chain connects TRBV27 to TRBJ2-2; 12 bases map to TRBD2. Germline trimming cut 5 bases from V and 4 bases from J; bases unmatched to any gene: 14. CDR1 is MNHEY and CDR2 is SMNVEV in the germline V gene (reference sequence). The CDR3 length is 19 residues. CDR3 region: CASSPIRLAGAVFTGELFF. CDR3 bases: TGTGCCAGCAGTCCGATCAGACTAGCGGGAGCTGTATTCACCGGGGAGCTGTTTTTT.

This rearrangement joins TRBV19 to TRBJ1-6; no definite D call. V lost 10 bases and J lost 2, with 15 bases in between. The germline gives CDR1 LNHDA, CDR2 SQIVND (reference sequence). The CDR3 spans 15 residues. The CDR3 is CATTLDQTYNSPLHF. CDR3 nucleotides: TGTGCCACTACCCTGGACCAGACCTATAATTCACCCCTCCACTTT.

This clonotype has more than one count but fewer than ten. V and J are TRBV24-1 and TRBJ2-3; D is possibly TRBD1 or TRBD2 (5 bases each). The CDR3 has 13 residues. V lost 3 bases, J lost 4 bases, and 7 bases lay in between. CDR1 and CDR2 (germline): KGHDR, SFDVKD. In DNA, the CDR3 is TGTGCCACCAGTGATCCGGGACCAGATACGCAGTATTTT. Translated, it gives CATSDPGPDTQYF.

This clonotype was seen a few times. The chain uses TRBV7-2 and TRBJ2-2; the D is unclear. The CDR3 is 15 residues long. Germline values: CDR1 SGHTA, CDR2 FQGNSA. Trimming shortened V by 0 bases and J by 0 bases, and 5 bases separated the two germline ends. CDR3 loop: CASSLAGTNTGELFF. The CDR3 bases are TGTGCCAGCAGCTTAGCGGGCACGAACACCGGGGAGCTGTTTTTT.

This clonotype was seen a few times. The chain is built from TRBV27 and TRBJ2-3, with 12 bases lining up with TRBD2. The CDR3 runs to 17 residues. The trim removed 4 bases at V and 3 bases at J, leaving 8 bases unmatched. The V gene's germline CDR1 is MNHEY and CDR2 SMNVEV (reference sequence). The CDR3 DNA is TGTGCCAGCAGTTATCTAGCGGGGGGGCCGGCAACAGATACGCAGTATTTT. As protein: CASSYLAGGPATDTQYF.

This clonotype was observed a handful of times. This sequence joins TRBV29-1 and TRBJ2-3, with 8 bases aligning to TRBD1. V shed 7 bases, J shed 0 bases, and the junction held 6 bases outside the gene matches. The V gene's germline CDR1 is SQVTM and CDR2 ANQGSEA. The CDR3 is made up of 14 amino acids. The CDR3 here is CSESGQASTDTQYF. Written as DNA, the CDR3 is TGCAGCGAATCGGGACAGGCCAGCACAGATACGCAGTATTTT.

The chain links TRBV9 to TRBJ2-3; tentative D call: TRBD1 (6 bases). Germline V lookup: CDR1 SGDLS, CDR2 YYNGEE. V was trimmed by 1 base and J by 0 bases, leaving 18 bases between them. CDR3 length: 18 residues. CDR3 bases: TGTGCCAGCAGCGTACCCACTGGACAGCCAACTAGCACAGATACGCAGTATTTT. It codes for CASSVPTGQPTSTDTQYF.

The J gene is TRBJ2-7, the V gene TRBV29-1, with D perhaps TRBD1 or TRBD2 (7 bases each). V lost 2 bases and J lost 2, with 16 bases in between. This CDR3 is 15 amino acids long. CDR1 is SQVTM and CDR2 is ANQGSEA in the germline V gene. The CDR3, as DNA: TGCAGCGTTGAAAGAGCGGGACAGACTACCTACGAGCAGTACTTC. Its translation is CSVERAGQTTYEQYF.

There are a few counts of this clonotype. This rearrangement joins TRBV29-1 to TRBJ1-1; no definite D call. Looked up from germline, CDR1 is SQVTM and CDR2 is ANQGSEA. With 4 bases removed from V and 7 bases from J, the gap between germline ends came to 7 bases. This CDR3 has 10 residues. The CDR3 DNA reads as TGCAGCGTTGCGCGGAGTGAAGCTTTCTTT. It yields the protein CSVARSEAFF.

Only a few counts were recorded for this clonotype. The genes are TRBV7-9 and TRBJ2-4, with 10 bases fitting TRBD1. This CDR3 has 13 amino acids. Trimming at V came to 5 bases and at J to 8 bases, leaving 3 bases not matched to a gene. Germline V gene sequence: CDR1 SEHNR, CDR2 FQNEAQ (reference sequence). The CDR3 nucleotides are TGTGCCAGCAGCCGGGACAGGGGTGACATTCAGTACTTC. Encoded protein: CASSRDRGDIQYF.

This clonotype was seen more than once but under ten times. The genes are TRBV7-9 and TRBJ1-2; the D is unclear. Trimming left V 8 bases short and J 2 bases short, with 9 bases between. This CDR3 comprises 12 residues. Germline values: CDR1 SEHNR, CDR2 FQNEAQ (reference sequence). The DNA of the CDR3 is TGTGCCAGCTCAAATCAGAACTATGGCTACACCTTC. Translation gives CASSNQNYGYTF. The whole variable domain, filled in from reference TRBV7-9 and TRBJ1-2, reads DTGVSQNPRHKITKRGQNVTFRCDPISEHNRLYWYRQTLGQGPEFLTYFQNEAQLEKSRLLSDRFSAERPKGSFSTLEIQRTEQGDSAMYLCASSNQNYGYTFGSGTRLTVV.

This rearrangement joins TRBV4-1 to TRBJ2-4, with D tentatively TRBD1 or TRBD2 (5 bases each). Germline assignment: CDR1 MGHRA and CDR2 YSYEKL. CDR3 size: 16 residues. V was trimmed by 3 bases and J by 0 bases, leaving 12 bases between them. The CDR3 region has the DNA TGCGCCAGCAGCCAGAGGGGTACTCTAGCCAAAAACATTCAGTACTTC. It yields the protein CASSQRGTLAKNIQYF.

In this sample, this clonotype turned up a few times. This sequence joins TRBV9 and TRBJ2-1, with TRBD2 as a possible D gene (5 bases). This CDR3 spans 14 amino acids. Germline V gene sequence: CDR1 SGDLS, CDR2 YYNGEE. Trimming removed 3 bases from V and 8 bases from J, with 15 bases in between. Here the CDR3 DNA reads TGTGCCAGCAGCGCCTCGGGCCGGAGGTATGAGCAGTTCTTC. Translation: CASSASGRRYEQFF.